The next 26 T cell receptor beta chains were all read from a single sample in a study of blood T cell repertoires in COVID-19. Sequencing was performed with immunoSEQ multiplex PCR; in TCRdb, only in-frame clones are kept and a portion is missing. This sample has approximately 120,000 clones; around nine tenths occur once, and the top ten carry about 1.2%. The source material was peripheral blood. These receptors were obtained from a woman older than 75 with acute or convalescent COVID-19.

Details on this clone: Additional DNA sequences in this sample encode the identical CDR3. This rearrangement joins TRBV19 to TRBJ1-1; no firm D call. This CDR3 spans 14 amino acids. The germline gives CDR1 LNHDA, CDR2 SQIVND (reference sequence). The V gene lost 5 bases and the J gene lost 2 bases, with 12 bases spanning the gap. Written as DNA, the CDR3 is TGTGCCAGTAGTCCCATGCGGGTCAACACTGAAGCTTTCTTT. Translated, it gives CASSPMRVNTEAFF. The variable domain in full, completed from reference TRBV19 and TRBJ1-1, reads DGGITQSPKYLFRKEGQNVTLSCEQNLNHDAMYWYRQDPGQGLRLIYYSQIVNDFQKGDIAEGYSVSREKKESFPLTVTSAQKNPTAFYLCASSPMRVNTEAFFGQGTRLTVV.

The chain employs TRBV4-2 and TRBJ2-1, with 11 bases lining up with TRBD2. From germline, CDR1 is LGHNA and CDR2 YNFKEQ. The CDR3 is made up of 21 amino acids. After removal of 1 base from V and 0 bases from J, the junction contained 14 bases not matched to a gene. This CDR3 reads CASSQANLAGGGRSSYNEQFF. In DNA form, the CDR3 reads TGTGCCAGCAGCCAAGCGAACCTAGCGGGAGGAGGACGAAGCTCCTACAATGAGCAGTTCTTC.

V and J are TRBV7-2 and TRBJ1-3; tentative D call: TRBD1 (5 bases). Germline lookup yields CDR1 SGHTA and CDR2 FQGNSA. The CDR3 is made up of 19 amino acids. Deletions cut 1 base from V and 0 bases from J, with 19 bases between. The CDR3 nucleotides read TGTGCCAGCAGCTTAGGGCAGTCGGGGGTGGCAGTCTCTGGAAACACCATATATTTT. Its protein product is CASSLGQSGVAVSGNTIYF.

The CDR3 DNA reads as TGTGCCAGCAGTTCCCTAGGGGGCTATGGCTACACCTTC. Amino acid sequence: CASSSLGGYGYTF. The J gene is TRBJ1-2, the V gene TRBV6-5; D might be TRBD1 (6 bases). CDR3 length: 13 amino acids. V lost 4 bases to trimming and J lost 4 bases, with 10 bases between them. Germline values: CDR1 MNHEY, CDR2 SVGAGI.

The chain uses TRBV25-1 and TRBJ2-1, with TRBD2 identical over 9 bases. CDR3 size: 15 residues. Looked up from germline, CDR1 is MGHDK and CDR2 is SYGVNS. Losses at the gene ends were 6 bases for V and 0 bases for J; bases not matched to a gene: 3. CDR3: CASSRSGSSYNEQFF. Written as DNA, the CDR3 is TGTGCCAGCAGCCGTAGCGGGAGCTCCTACAATGAGCAGTTCTTC. The whole variable domain, remainder taken from reference TRBV25-1 and TRBJ2-1, is EADIYQTPRYLVIGTGKKITLECSQTMGHDKMYWYQQDPGMELHLIHYSYGVNSTEKGDLSSESTVSRIRTEHFPLTLESARPSHTSQYLCASSRSGSSYNEQFFGPGTRLTVL.

The gene calls are TRBV28 and TRBJ1-5; TRBD1 aligns across 8 bases. Germline V lookup: CDR1 MDHEN, CDR2 SYDVKM. The length of the CDR3 is 18 residues. V shed 6 bases, J shed 0 bases, and the junction held 13 bases outside the gene matches. CDR3 in DNA: TGTGCCAGCAGATTGGGACAGGCGTCCTCTTATAGCAATCAGCCCCAGCATTTT. Translation gives CASRLGQASSYSNQPQHF.

This chain uses TRBV27 with TRBJ1-2; tentatively, D is TRBD1 (6 bases). Germline lookup yields CDR1 MNHEY and CDR2 SMNVEV (reference sequence). The CDR3 loop spans 13 amino acids. The germline V and J ends were trimmed by 3 bases and 4 bases, with 9 bases remaining between them. Here the CDR3 reads CASSFDRSYGYTF. CDR3 DNA sequence: TGTGCCAGCAGTTTCGACAGGTCCTATGGCTACACCTTC.

The genes are TRBV11-1 and TRBJ2-5, with TRBD2 identical over 12 bases. Germline V gene sequence: CDR1 SGHAT, CDR2 FQDESV (reference sequence). J lost 4 bases, V lost 4 bases, and 4 bases had no gene match. This CDR3 has 15 amino acids. CDR3 in amino acids: CASSSRLAGVETQYF. The DNA for the CDR3 is TGTGCCAGCAGCTCCCGACTAGCGGGGGTAGAGACCCAGTACTTC.

The J gene is TRBJ2-7, the V gene TRBV6-5; TRBD1 agrees at 8 bases. The V and J ends lost 8 bases and 3 bases, in that order; junction bases with no gene match: 6. The CDR3 totals 13 residues. The germline V gene encodes CDR1 MNHEY and CDR2 SVGAGI. For the CDR3, the DNA is TGTGCCAGCGGCCGGGACAGGAACTACGAGCAGTACTTC. This translates into CASGRDRNYEQYF.

The sample holds a few counts of this clone. This sequence joins TRBV19 and TRBJ2-3, with 10 bases fitting TRBD2. CDR3 length: 15 residues. CDR1 LNHDA and CDR2 SQIVND come from the germline V gene (reference sequence). Trimming at V came to 6 bases and at J to 1 base, leaving 4 bases not matched to a gene. The CDR3: CASRAGTSGTDTQYF. The CDR3 DNA follows: TGTGCCAGTAGAGCCGGGACTAGCGGCACAGATACGCAGTATTTT.

The J gene is TRBJ2-5, the V gene TRBV10-1, with TRBD2 matching over 10 bases. The CDR3 covers 14 residues. Germline V gene lookup returns CDR1 WNHNN and CDR2 SYGVQD (reference sequence). J gave up 2 bases and V 5 bases, and 2 bases lay outside the gene matches. The CDR3 DNA follows: TGCGCCAGCAGTTGGACTAGCGGTCAAGAGACCCAGTACTTC. It translates to CASSWTSGQETQYF.

This rearrangement joins TRBV19 to TRBJ1-1; TRBD1 matches at 9 bases. Germline V gives CDR1 LNHDA, CDR2 SQIVND (reference sequence). The ends lost 9 bases at V and 5 bases at J; junction bases unmatched: 13. CDR3 size: 15 residues. The chain's CDR3 is CASTKRGTGRTEAFF. Here the CDR3 DNA reads TGTGCCAGCACGAAAAGAGGGACAGGGAGGACTGAAGCTTTCTTT.

The V call is TRBV2, the J call TRBJ2-4; D might be TRBD2 (6 bases). In germline, CDR1 is SNHLY, CDR2 FYNNEI. V gave up 6 bases and J gave up 6 bases, with 21 bases separating them. The CDR3 covers 16 residues. The CDR3, as DNA: TGTGCCAGCAGGAAGAGCGCTGAGGGGACTTTAAACATTCAGTACTTC. It codes for CASRKSAEGTLNIQYF.

V gene TRBV12-3 or TRBV12-4 combines with J gene TRBJ2-7; 8 nucleotides match TRBD1. With 6 bases clipped from V and 7 bases from J, the junction kept 8 bases outside the gene matches. The CDR3 extends over 13 amino acids. This CDR3 is CASSLTTGGEQYF. The CDR3 nucleotides are TGTGCCAGCAGCCTGACTACAGGGGGAGAGCAGTACTTC.

J is TRBJ1-1 and V is TRBV3-1 (or the pseudogene TRBV3-2); D unresolved. Trimming stripped 5 bases from V and 1 base from J, with 11 bases between. The germline gives CDR1 LGHDT, CDR2 YNNKEL (reference sequence). There are 14 residues in the CDR3. CDR3 in amino acids: CASSVHGENTEAFF. CDR3 nucleotide sequence: TGTGCCAGCAGCGTACACGGAGAGAACACTGAAGCTTTCTTT.

The V and J genes are TRBV6-4 and TRBJ2-3; 13 bases map to TRBD2. The CDR3 has 15 amino acids. Germline assignment: CDR1 MRHNA and CDR2 SNTAGT. The ends lost 5 bases at V and 3 bases at J; junction bases unmatched: 2. CDR3: CASSWGLAGTDTQYF. CDR3 coding DNA: TGTGCCAGCAGTTGGGGACTAGCGGGGACAGATACGCAGTATTTT.

Points on this clone: The sample has other DNA sequences that encode this CDR3 too. This chain connects TRBV7-2 to TRBJ2-1, with 8 bases identical to TRBD2. The CDR3 contains 14 residues. The germline CDR1 and CDR2 sequences are SGHTA and FQGNSA. V lost 3 bases, J lost 4 bases, and 2 bases stayed unmatched. The CDR3 bases are TGTGCCAGCAGCTTCTCTAGCGGGTACAATGAGCAGTTCTTC. It codes for CASSFSSGYNEQFF.

This chain connects TRBV6-5 to TRBJ2-7, with D possibly TRBD2 on 5 matching bases. Between the trimmed V and J ends, which lost 6 bases and 0 bases, there was a span of 9 bases. CDR3 length equals 13 residues. Germline V CDR1 and CDR2: MNHEY, SVGAGI. This chain's CDR3 is CASRSGSSYEQYF. CDR3 bases: TGTGCCAGCAGGAGCGGAAGCTCCTACGAGCAGTACTTC.

This clone was seen a single time. The chain joins TRBV5-1 to TRBJ1-2; D uncertain. CDR1 is SGHRS and CDR2 is YFSETQ in the germline V gene. V was pared by 0 bases and J by 5 bases, with 8 bases between. The CDR3 sequence is 13 residues long. Here the CDR3 reads CASSLEWQYGYTF. The CDR3 coding sequence is TGCGCCAGCAGCTTGGAGTGGCAATATGGCTACACCTTC.

This chain joins TRBV15 and TRBJ2-1; TRBD2 matches at 10 bases. The CDR3 contains 17 residues. Losses at the gene ends were 0 bases for V and 3 bases for J; bases not matched to a gene: 5. Germline V gene sequence: CDR1 LNHNV, CDR2 YYDKDF (reference sequence). CDR3 DNA: TGTGCCACCAGCAGAGATCGAGGGACTAGCGACTACAATGAGCAGTTCTTC. Translated: CATSRDRGTSDYNEQFF.

The J gene is TRBJ1-1, the V gene TRBV18, with 7 bases lining up with TRBD1. CDR1 and CDR2 (germline): KGHSH, LQKENI. The CDR3 loop spans 15 amino acids. V gave up 3 bases and J gave up 0 bases; unmatched junction bases: 4. CDR3 in amino acids: CASSPDRALNTEAFF. The CDR3 DNA is TGTGCCAGCTCACCCGACAGGGCATTGAACACTGAAGCTTTCTTT.

The CDR3, as DNA: TGCGCCAGCAGCTGGACTAGCGGGGGCATTGAGCAGTTCTTC. Protein product: CASSWTSGGIEQFF. The chain recombines TRBV5-1 with TRBJ2-1; 13 nucleotides align to TRBD2. Looked up from germline, CDR1 is SGHRS and CDR2 is YFSETQ. The V gene end was trimmed by 3 bases and the J gene end by 9 bases; junction bases not matched to a gene: 3. The CDR3 sequence is 14 residues long. The variable domain in full, completed from reference TRBV5-1 and TRBJ2-1, reads KAGVTQTPRYLIKTRGQQVTLSCSPISGHRSVSWYQQTPGQGLQFLFEYFSETQRNKGNFPGRFSGRQFSNSRSEMNVSTLELGDSALYLCASSWTSGGIEQFFGPGTRLTVL.

The chain employs TRBV11-3 and TRBJ1-3; possible D gene TRBD1, 5 bases. Per the germline V gene, CDR1 is SGHNT and CDR2 is YENEEA. The CDR3 runs to 13 residues. V shed 2 bases and J shed 3 bases, with 5 bases lying between them. The CDR3 region is CASSLTGGNTIYF. The CDR3 bases are TGTGCCAGCAGCTTAACAGGTGGAAACACCATATATTTT.

The chain uses TRBV3-1 (or the pseudogene TRBV3-2) and TRBJ2-5; unclear D gene. Germline V CDR1 and CDR2: LGHDT, YNNKEL (reference sequence). Trimming stripped 2 bases from V and 3 bases from J, with 7 bases between. The CDR3 is made up of 13 amino acids. This CDR3 is CASSQRRKETQYF. Written as DNA, the CDR3 is TGTGCCAGCAGCCAAAGGCGGAAAGAGACCCAGTACTTC.

The chain links TRBV4-1 to TRBJ2-7, with 7 bases matching TRBD2. Trimming at V came to 8 bases and at J to 3 bases, leaving 10 bases not matched to a gene. Germline V gene lookup returns CDR1 MGHRA and CDR2 YSYEKL. CDR3 length equals 14 residues. CDR3 nucleotides: TGCGCCAGCCCAGGGAGGACTAGGAGCTACGAGCAGTACTTC. This gives the protein CASPGRTRSYEQYF.

This clone was counted a few times. The V gene is TRBV6-5, the J gene TRBJ2-2; unclear D gene. The CDR3 totals 12 residues. Per germline, CDR1 MNHEY and CDR2 SVGAGI. V was cut by 6 bases and J by 1 base, with 3 bases left in between. CDR3 bases: TGTGCCAGCAGCTGGAACACCGGGGAGCTGTTTTTT. The encoded protein is CASSWNTGELFF.